The T cell receptor beta chain under discussion was sequenced for a study of blood T cell repertoires in COVID-19. Across the whole study: Two negative PCRs, clearance, or symptom resolution characterized the recovered Cohort 3 donors.

As processed by the authors: Reference gene primer amplification gave estimated nucleated cell counts. The data were produced by immunoSEQ multiplex PCR, yet TCRdb's version contains in-frame clones alone and is incomplete. V and J calls and clone size come straight from that table; D and trimming were deduced from the DNA. This table has roughly 200,000 clones, roughly 90% appearing once. CDR3 length: 16 amino acids. V dropped 3 bases and J dropped 1; count of bases not matched to a gene: 1. Germline V CDR1 and CDR2: SGHTA, FQGTGA. The chain carries TRBV7-3 and TRBJ2-3, with TRBD2 matching over 13 bases. Sequencing was done on a sample of PBMCs or T cells enriched from blood (not recorded which). The TCR originated in a woman in her forties or fifties in a cohort exposed to, infected with or recovered from COVID-19 (not recorded which). CDR3 region: CASSFTSGGGTDTQYF. The CDR3 DNA sequence: TGTGCCAGCAGCTTTACTAGCGGGGGGGGCACAGATACGCAGTATTTT.